This is a list of T cell receptor beta chains from one sample in a study of T-cell memory formation after mild COVID-19. TCRdb itself ran the 5' RACE reads through MiXCR, one entry per CDR3 protein. The sample carries about 120,000 distinct CDR3 sequences, approximately 21% recorded once. Sequences were obtained from PBMCs or a T cell subset sorted from them (not recorded which). These receptors all come from a young man who had mild COVID-19 (a few samples of this study predate the infection). Cell type and time point are not known. The CDR3 runs from the conserved cysteine through the conserved F or W. Each record gives: clone size, J gene, D gene, V gene, CDR3 protein, CDR3 DNA. A D gene is named only where the DNA matches it firmly. Part of the rows lack a size; the others show once, few, many or a class for expanded clones.

clone_size: NA
j_call: TRBJ2-5
d_call: NA
v_call: TRBV4-2
cdr3_aa: CASSQAGHPGQTQYF
cdr3_nt: TGTGCCAGCAGCCAAGCGGGGCACCCGGGGCAGACCCAGTACTTC

clone_size: few
j_call: TRBJ1-2
d_call: NA
v_call: TRBV10-2
cdr3_aa: CASSEQKSNGYTF
cdr3_nt: TGCGCCAGCAGCGAGCAGAAATCTAATGGCTACACCTTC

clone_size: NA
j_call: TRBJ1-1
d_call: NA
v_call: TRBV27
cdr3_aa: CASSFPGGEEAFF
cdr3_nt: TGTGCCAGCAGTTTCCCCGGGGGCGAGGAAGCTTTCTTT

clone_size: few
j_call: TRBJ1-2
d_call: TRBD1
v_call: TRBV6-5
cdr3_aa: CASKYWTGGYGYTF
cdr3_nt: TGTGCCAGCAAGTACTGGACAGGGGGCTATGGCTACACCTTC

clone_size: NA
j_call: TRBJ2-7
d_call: NA
v_call: TRBV6-5
cdr3_aa: CASSYSGGDYEQYF
cdr3_nt: TGTGCCAGCAGTTACTCAGGGGGTGACTACGAGCAGTACTTC

clone_size: once
j_call: TRBJ2-7
d_call: NA
v_call: TRBV7-2
cdr3_aa: CASSLAGSGLYF
cdr3_nt: TGTGCCAGCAGCTTAGCGGGATCAGGACTGTACTTC

clone_size: NA
j_call: TRBJ2-2
d_call: NA
v_call: TRBV7-6
cdr3_aa: CASSLGLNTGELFF
cdr3_nt: TGTGCCAGCAGCCTGGGCCTGAACACCGGGGAGCTGTTTTTT

clone_size: NA
j_call: TRBJ2-3
d_call: TRBD2
v_call: TRBV4-1
cdr3_aa: CASSLRTSGGVTDTQYF
cdr3_nt: TGCGCCAGCAGCCTCCGGACTAGCGGGGGGGTTACAGATACGCAGTATTTT

clone_size: NA
j_call: TRBJ1-3
d_call: TRBD1
v_call: TRBV6-6
cdr3_aa: CASIGTGENTIYF
cdr3_nt: TGTGCCAGCATAGGGACAGGGGAAAACACCATATATTTT

clone_size: medium-sized
j_call: TRBJ2-6
d_call: NA
v_call: TRBV4-3
cdr3_aa: CASSQSDRGTSGANVLTF
cdr3_nt: TGCGCCAGCAGCCAATCGGATAGAGGGACATCTGGGGCCAACGTCCTGACTTTC

clone_size: few
j_call: TRBJ2-3
d_call: NA
v_call: TRBV2
cdr3_aa: CASSALLATSTDTQYF
cdr3_nt: TGTGCCAGCAGCGCTCTGCTAGCGACTAGCACAGATACGCAGTATTTT

clone_size: NA
j_call: TRBJ1-3
d_call: NA
v_call: TRBV4-1
cdr3_aa: CASSQDPGTGNTIYF
cdr3_nt: TGCGCCAGCAGCCAAGATCCCGGCACTGGAAACACCATATATTTT

clone_size: few
j_call: TRBJ2-3
d_call: NA
v_call: TRBV10-3
cdr3_aa: CAISELNTDTQYF
cdr3_nt: TGTGCCATCAGTGAGCTCAACACAGATACGCAGTATTTT

clone_size: NA
j_call: TRBJ1-1
d_call: NA
v_call: TRBV11-1
cdr3_aa: CASSRAGSRSEAFF
cdr3_nt: TGTGCCAGCAGCAGGGCGGGATCACGGTCTGAAGCTTTCTTT

clone_size: few
j_call: TRBJ2-1
d_call: TRBD1
v_call: TRBV20-1
cdr3_aa: CSARDPRSGTDNEQFF
cdr3_nt: TGCAGTGCTAGAGATCCTCGGTCCGGGACAGACAATGAGCAGTTCTTC

clone_size: many
j_call: TRBJ2-3
d_call: NA
v_call: TRBV29-1
cdr3_aa: CSATRVRTDERADTQYF
cdr3_nt: TGCAGCGCAACTAGGGTCAGAACGGACGAGAGGGCAGATACGCAGTATTTT

clone_size: NA
j_call: TRBJ2-1
d_call: TRBD2
v_call: TRBV7-9
cdr3_aa: CASSSDSGTYNEQFF
cdr3_nt: TGTGCCAGCAGCTCAGATAGCGGGACCTACAATGAGCAGTTCTTC

clone_size: few
j_call: TRBJ1-1
d_call: NA
v_call: TRBV6-2/TRBV6-3
cdr3_aa: CASSYGRGNTEAFF
cdr3_nt: TGTGCCAGCAGTTACGGCAGGGGGAACACTGAAGCTTTCTTT

clone_size: NA
j_call: TRBJ2-2
d_call: NA
v_call: TRBV6-5
cdr3_aa: CASRNRVYTGELFF
cdr3_nt: TGTGCCAGCAGAAACAGGGTTTACACCGGGGAGCTGTTTTTT

clone_size: few
j_call: TRBJ2-7
d_call: NA
v_call: TRBV4-1
cdr3_aa: CASSPGGDEQYF
cdr3_nt: TGCGCCAGCAGCCCAGGCGGGGACGAGCAGTACTTC

clone_size: few
j_call: TRBJ2-5
d_call: NA
v_call: TRBV7-9
cdr3_aa: CASSLGASEGETQYF
cdr3_nt: TGTGCCAGCAGCCTTGGGGCCTCTGAGGGGGAGACCCAGTACTTC

clone_size: many
j_call: TRBJ2-7
d_call: NA
v_call: TRBV27
cdr3_aa: CASSLSMGNEQYF
cdr3_nt: TGTGCCAGCAGTTTATCTATGGGGAACGAGCAGTACTTC

clone_size: NA
j_call: TRBJ2-7
d_call: NA
v_call: TRBV19
cdr3_aa: CASSIGVGNEQYF
cdr3_nt: TGTGCCAGTAGTATCGGTGTCGGGAACGAGCAGTACTTC

clone_size: few
j_call: TRBJ2-5
d_call: NA
v_call: TRBV27
cdr3_aa: CASNQGGGIQETQYF
cdr3_nt: TGTGCCAGCAATCAGGGGGGGGGAATCCAAGAGACCCAGTACTTC

clone_size: NA
j_call: TRBJ1-3
d_call: TRBD1
v_call: TRBV6-5
cdr3_aa: CASSWVRGPGNTIYF
cdr3_nt: TGTGCCAGCAGTTGGGTCAGGGGGCCTGGAAACACCATATATTTT

clone_size: NA
j_call: TRBJ1-2
d_call: NA
v_call: TRBV4-1
cdr3_aa: CASSPGMWTPGGYTF
cdr3_nt: TGCGCCAGCAGCCCAGGGATGTGGACTCCCGGCGGCTACACCTTC

clone_size: few
j_call: TRBJ1-1
d_call: NA
v_call: TRBV2
cdr3_aa: CASRMRGPSLNTEAFF
cdr3_nt: TGTGCCAGCAGGATGCGGGGTCCGAGCTTGAACACTGAAGCTTTCTTT

clone_size: few
j_call: TRBJ2-1
d_call: NA
v_call: TRBV9
cdr3_aa: CASSSRRANEQFF
cdr3_nt: TGTGCCAGCAGCTCCCGAAGGGCAAATGAGCAGTTCTTC

clone_size: few
j_call: TRBJ2-6
d_call: TRBD2
v_call: TRBV4-1
cdr3_aa: CASSQDSLAGGPPGANVLTF
cdr3_nt: TGCGCCAGCAGCCAAGATAGCCTAGCGGGGGGTCCCCCTGGGGCCAACGTCCTGACTTTC

clone_size: few
j_call: TRBJ2-3
d_call: TRBD1
v_call: TRBV2
cdr3_aa: CASQPGQISSTDTQYF
cdr3_nt: TGTGCCAGCCAACCGGGACAGATATCTAGCACAGATACGCAGTATTTT

clone_size: few
j_call: TRBJ1-1
d_call: NA
v_call: TRBV29-1
cdr3_aa: CSVFHVSGNTEAFF
cdr3_nt: TGCAGCGTTTTTCACGTGTCCGGGAACACTGAAGCTTTCTTT

clone_size: few
j_call: TRBJ2-5
d_call: TRBD1
v_call: TRBV11-2
cdr3_aa: CASSLRTGETQYF
cdr3_nt: TGTGCCAGCAGCTTAAGGACAGGGGAGACCCAGTACTTC

clone_size: NA
j_call: TRBJ2-2
d_call: NA
v_call: TRBV7-9
cdr3_aa: CASSLSLGAGELFF
cdr3_nt: TGTGCCAGCAGCTTAAGTCTAGGTGCCGGGGAGCTGTTTTTT

clone_size: NA
j_call: TRBJ2-1
d_call: TRBD2
v_call: TRBV20-1
cdr3_aa: CSARGLGLAGIEQFF
cdr3_nt: TGCAGTGCTAGAGGGTTGGGACTAGCGGGTATTGAGCAGTTCTTC

clone_size: NA
j_call: TRBJ2-3
d_call: TRBD2
v_call: TRBV30
cdr3_aa: CAWSGGAPDTQYF
cdr3_nt: TGTGCCTGGAGCGGGGGGGCCCCAGATACGCAGTATTTT

clone_size: NA
j_call: TRBJ2-1
d_call: TRBD1
v_call: TRBV5-1
cdr3_aa: CASSAGTGIDEQFF
cdr3_nt: TGCGCCAGCAGCGCCGGGACAGGCATCGATGAGCAGTTCTTC

clone_size: few
j_call: TRBJ1-3
d_call: NA
v_call: TRBV6-5
cdr3_aa: CASRNRNGNTIYF
cdr3_nt: TGTGCCAGCAGAAACAGGAATGGAAACACCATATATTTT

clone_size: NA
j_call: TRBJ2-2
d_call: TRBD1
v_call: TRBV4-3
cdr3_aa: CASSQGRQGANGELFF
cdr3_nt: TGCGCCAGCAGCCAAGGCAGACAGGGGGCGAACGGGGAGCTGTTTTTT

clone_size: NA
j_call: TRBJ2-7
d_call: NA
v_call: TRBV20-1
cdr3_aa: CSAPDRSQTSYEQYF
cdr3_nt: TGCAGTGCCCCTGACAGGTCGCAAACGTCCTACGAGCAGTACTTC

clone_size: NA
j_call: TRBJ1-5
d_call: TRBD1
v_call: TRBV5-4
cdr3_aa: CASSPGQGANNQPQNF
cdr3_nt: TGTGCCAGCAGCCCGGGACAGGGGGCTAACAATCAGCCCCAGAATTTT